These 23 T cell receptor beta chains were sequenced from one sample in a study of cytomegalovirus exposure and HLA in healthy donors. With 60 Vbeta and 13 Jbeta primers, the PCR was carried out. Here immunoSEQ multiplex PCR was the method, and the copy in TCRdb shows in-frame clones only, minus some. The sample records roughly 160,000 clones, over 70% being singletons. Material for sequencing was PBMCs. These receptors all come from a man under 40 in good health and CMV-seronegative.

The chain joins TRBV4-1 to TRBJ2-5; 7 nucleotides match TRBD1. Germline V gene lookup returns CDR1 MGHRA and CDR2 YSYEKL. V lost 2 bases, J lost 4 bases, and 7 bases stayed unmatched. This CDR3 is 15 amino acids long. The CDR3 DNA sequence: TGCGCCAGCAGCCAAACCCTGACAGGGAGAGAGACCCAGTACTTC. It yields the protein CASSQTLTGRETQYF.

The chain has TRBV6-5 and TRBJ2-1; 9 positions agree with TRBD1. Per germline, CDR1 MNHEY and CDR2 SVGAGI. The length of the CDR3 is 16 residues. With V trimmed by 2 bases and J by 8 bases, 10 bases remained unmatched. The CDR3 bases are TGTGCCAGCAGTTACCCCAAAGGGACAGGGCTGGATGAGCAGTTCTTC. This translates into CASSYPKGTGLDEQFF.

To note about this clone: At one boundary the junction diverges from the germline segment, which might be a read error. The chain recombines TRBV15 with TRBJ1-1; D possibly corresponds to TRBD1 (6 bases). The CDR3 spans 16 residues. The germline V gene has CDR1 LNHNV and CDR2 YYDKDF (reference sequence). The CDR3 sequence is CAISGFRDTNDTEAFF. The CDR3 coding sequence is TGTGCCATCAGCGGATTCCGGGACACCAACGACACTGAAGCTTTCTTT.

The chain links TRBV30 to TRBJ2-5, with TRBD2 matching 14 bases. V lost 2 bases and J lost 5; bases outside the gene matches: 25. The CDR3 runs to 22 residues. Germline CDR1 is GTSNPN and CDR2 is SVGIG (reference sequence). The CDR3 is CAWSLYTGLAGGAVRPQETQYF. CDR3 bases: TGTGCCTGGAGTCTATATACCGGACTAGCGGGAGGCGCCGTGCGCCCCCAGGAGACCCAGTACTTC.

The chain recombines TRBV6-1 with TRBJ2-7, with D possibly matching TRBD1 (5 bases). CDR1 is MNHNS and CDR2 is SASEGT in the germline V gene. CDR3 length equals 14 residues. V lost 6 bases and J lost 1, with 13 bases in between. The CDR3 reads CASRTIRGSYEQYF. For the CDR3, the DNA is TGTGCCAGCAGAACTATAAGGGGTTCCTACGAGCAGTACTTC.

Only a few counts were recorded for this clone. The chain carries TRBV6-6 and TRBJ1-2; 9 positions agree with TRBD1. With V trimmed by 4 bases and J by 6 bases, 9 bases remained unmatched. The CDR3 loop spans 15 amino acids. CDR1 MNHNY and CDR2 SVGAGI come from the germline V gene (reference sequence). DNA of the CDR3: TGTGCCAGCAGTTGGGTTCCGGGACAGGGCAATGGCTACACCTTC. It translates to CASSWVPGQGNGYTF.

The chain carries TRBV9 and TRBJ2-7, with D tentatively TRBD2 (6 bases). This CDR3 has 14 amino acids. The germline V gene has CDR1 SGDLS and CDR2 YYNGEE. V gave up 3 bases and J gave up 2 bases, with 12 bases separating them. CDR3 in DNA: TGTGCCAGCAGCGGGGGGGTCATCCCCTACGAGCAGTACTTC. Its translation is CASSGGVIPYEQYF.

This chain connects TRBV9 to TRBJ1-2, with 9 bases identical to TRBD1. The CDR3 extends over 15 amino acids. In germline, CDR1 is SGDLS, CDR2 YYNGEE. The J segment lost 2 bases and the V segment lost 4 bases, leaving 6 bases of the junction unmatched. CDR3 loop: CASSHTGGMNYGYTF. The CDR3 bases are TGTGCCAGCAGCCACACAGGGGGCATGAACTATGGCTACACCTTC.

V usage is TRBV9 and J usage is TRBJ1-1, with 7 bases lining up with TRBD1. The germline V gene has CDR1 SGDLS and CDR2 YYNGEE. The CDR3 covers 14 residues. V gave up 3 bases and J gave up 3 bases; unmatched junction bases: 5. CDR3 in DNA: TGTGCCAGCAGCGCGACAGGGCGGTACACTGAAGCTTTCTTT. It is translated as CASSATGRYTEAFF.

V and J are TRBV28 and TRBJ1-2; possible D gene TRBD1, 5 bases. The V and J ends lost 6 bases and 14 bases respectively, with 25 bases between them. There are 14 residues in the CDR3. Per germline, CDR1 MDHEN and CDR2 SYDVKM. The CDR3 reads CASSSLSPTAPRTF. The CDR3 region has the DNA TGTGCCAGCAGCTCTCTCAGCCCGACAGCCCCTCGGACCTTC.

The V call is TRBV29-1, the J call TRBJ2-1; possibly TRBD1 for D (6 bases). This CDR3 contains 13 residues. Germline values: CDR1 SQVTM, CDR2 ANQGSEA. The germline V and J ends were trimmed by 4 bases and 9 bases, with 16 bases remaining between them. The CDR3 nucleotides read TGCAGCGTTGGGGCAGGGGAAAGCGTTGAGCAGTTCTTC. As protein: CSVGAGESVEQFF.

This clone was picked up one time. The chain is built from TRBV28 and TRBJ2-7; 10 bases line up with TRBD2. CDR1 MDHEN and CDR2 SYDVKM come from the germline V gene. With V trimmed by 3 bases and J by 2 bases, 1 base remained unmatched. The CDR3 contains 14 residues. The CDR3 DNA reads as TGTGCCAGCAGTTTTAGCGGGGGGACCTACGAGCAGTACTTC. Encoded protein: CASSFSGGTYEQYF.

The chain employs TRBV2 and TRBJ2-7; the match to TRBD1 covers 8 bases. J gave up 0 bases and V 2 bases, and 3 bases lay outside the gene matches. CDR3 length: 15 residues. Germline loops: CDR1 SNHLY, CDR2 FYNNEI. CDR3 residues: CASSEWDRYSYEQYF. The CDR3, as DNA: TGTGCCAGCAGTGAATGGGACAGGTACTCCTACGAGCAGTACTTC. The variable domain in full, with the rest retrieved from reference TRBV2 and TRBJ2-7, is EPEVTQTPSHQVTQMGQEVILRCVPISNHLYFYWYRQILGQKVEFLVSFYNNEISEKSEIFDDQFSVERPDGSNFTLKIRSTKLEDSAMYFCASSEWDRYSYEQYFGPGTRLTVT.

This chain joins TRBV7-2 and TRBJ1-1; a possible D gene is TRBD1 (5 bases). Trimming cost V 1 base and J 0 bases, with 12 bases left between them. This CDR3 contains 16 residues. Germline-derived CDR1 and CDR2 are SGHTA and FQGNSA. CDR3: CASSLGRGLMNTEAFF. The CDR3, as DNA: TGTGCCAGCAGCTTAGGGAGGGGCCTCATGAACACTGAAGCTTTCTTT. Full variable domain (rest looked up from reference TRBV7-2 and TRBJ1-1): GAGVSQSPSNKVTEKGKDVELRCDPISGHTALYWYRQSLGQGLEFLIYFQGNSAPDKSGLPSDRFSAERTGGSVSTLTIQRTQQEDSAVYLCASSLGRGLMNTEAFFGQGTRLTVV.

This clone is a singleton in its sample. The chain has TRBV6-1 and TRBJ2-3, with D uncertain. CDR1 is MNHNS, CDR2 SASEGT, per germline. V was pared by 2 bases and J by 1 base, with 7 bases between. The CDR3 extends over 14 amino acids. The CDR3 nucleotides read TGTGCCAGCAGTGAACTAGGAGGCACAGATACGCAGTATTTT. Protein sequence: CASSELGGTDTQYF.

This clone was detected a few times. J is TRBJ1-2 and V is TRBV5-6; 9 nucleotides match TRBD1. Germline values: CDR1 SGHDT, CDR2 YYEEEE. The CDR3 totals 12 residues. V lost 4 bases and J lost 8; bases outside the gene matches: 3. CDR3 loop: CASSMTGGGYTF. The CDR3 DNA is TGTGCCAGCAGCATGACAGGGGGAGGCTACACCTTC.

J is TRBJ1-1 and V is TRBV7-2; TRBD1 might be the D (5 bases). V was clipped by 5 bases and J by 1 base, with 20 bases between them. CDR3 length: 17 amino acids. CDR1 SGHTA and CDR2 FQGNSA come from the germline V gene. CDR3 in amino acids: CASSGRDFRERNTEAFF. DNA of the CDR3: TGTGCCAGCAGCGGACGGGACTTCCGGGAGAGGAACACTGAAGCTTTCTTT.

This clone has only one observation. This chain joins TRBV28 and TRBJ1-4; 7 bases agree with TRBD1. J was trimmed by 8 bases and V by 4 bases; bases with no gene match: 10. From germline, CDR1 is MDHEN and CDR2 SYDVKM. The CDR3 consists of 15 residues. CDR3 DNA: TGTGCCAGCAGTTCCTTCAGGGGGGCAGGAGAAAAACTGTTTTTT. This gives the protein CASSSFRGAGEKLFF.

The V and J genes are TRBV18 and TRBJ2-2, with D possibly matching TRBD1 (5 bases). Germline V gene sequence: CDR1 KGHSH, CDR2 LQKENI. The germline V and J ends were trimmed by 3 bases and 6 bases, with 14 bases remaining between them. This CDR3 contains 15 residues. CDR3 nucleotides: TGTGCCAGCTCACCCAGGGATTTTAGTTCCGGGGAGCTGTTTTTT. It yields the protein CASSPRDFSSGELFF.

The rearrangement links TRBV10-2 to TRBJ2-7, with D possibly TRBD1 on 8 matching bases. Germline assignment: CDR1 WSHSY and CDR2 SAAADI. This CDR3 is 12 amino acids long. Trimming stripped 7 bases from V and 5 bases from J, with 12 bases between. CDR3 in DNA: TGCGCCAGCAACAGGGGGGGGGACGAGCAGTACTTC. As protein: CASNRGGDEQYF.

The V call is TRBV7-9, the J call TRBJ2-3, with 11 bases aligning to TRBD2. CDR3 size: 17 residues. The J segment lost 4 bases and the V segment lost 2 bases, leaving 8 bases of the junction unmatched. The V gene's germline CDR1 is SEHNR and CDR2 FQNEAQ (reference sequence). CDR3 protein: CASSLWTSGSAPDTQYF. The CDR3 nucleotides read TGTGCCAGCAGCTTATGGACTAGCGGGTCTGCCCCAGATACGCAGTATTTT.

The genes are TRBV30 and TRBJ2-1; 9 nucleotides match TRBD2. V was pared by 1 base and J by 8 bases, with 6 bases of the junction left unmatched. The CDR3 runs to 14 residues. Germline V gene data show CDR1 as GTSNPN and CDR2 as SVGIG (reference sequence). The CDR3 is CAWSALAGLDEQFF. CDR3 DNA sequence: TGTGCCTGGAGTGCCCTAGCGGGATTGGATGAGCAGTTCTTC. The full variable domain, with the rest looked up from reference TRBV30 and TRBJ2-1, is SQTIHQWPATLVQPVGSPLSLECTVEGTSNPNLYWYRQAAGRGLQLLFYSVGIGQISSEVPQNLSASRPQDRQFILSSKKLLLSDSGFYLCAWSALAGLDEQFFGPGTRLTVL.

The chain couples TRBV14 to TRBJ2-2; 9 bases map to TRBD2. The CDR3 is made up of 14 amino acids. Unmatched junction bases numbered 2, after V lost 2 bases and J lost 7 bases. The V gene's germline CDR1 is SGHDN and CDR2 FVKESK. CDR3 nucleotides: TGTGCCAGCAGCCAACTAGCGGGATACGGGGAGCTGTTTTTT. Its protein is CASSQLAGYGELFF.